The table lists the clone carrying this TCR beta chain with many counts. Its antigen remains unknown. This sample was included in a study of T cells in Graves' hyperthyroidism and ophthalmopathy. Study-level results: Model-based prediction identified ophthalmopathy a median 6.5 months prior to its onset.

Fresh peripheral blood, roughly 10 ml, was the source of the PBMCs. Using RNA transcripts as the source, TCR beta CDR3 regions were amplified. The HTBI set primed first-round TCR CDR3 RT-PCR. One entry per CDR3 protein, called by TCRdb with MiXCR from the multiplex PCR reads. The table shows under 400,000 distinct CDR3 sequences, with approximately 25% occurring only once. Germline V CDR1 and CDR2: MNHNS, SASEGT. CDR3 length: 14 residues. Trimming cost V 6 bases and J 4 bases; bases outside gene matches: 6. The J gene is TRBJ1-1, the V gene TRBV6-1, with 9 bases matching TRBD1. This receptor was identified in a man aged 50 to 59 with Graves' hyperthyroidism. The sample was blood. CDR3 nucleotides: TGTGCCAGCAGCCCCGGACAGGGGATCACTGAAGCTTTCTTT. Translating gives CASSPGQGITEAFF.